This T cell receptor (beta chain) is drawn from a study of CD8 T cells in Susac syndrome. Study-wide background: Of the sequenced Susac syndrome patients, more than five had active disease and eight were in remission.

V was pared by 5 bases and J by 4 bases, with 11 bases between. The CDR3 consists of 13 residues. RNA, at roughly 0.45 to 1 ug, was reverse transcribed with random hexamers. A single record per CDR3 protein comes from TCRdb applying MiXCR to the immunoSEQ multiplex PCR reads. The sample lists roughly 75,000 distinct CDR3 sequences, roughly 93% occurring once. V is TRBV12-3 or TRBV12-4 and J is TRBJ2-5, with D perhaps matching TRBD1 (6 bases). Specimen: CD4+ T cells from PBMCs. This receptor was taken from a human donor with Susac syndrome. CDR3 in amino acids: CASSQGRIETQYF. The CDR3 DNA is TGTGCCAGCAGTCAGGGGCGGATAGAGACCCAGTACTTC.